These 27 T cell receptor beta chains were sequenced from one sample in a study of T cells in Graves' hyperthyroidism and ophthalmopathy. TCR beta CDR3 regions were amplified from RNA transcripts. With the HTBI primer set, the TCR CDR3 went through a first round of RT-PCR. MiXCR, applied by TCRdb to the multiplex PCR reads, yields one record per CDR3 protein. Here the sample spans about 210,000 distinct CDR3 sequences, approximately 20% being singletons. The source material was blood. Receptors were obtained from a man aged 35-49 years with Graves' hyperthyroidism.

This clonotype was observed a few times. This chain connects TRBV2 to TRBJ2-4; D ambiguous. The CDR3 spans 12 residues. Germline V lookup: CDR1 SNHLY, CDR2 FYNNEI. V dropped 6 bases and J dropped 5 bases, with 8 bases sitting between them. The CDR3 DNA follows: TGTGCCAGCAGCGAGCAAGAAAACATTCAGTACTTC. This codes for CASSEQENIQYF.

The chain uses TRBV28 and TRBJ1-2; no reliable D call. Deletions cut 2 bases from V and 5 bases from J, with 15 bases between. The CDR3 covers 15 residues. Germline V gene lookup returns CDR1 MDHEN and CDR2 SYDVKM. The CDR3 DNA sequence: TGTGCCAGCAGTTTACCGAACGAGATTTATTATGGCTACACCTTC. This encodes CASSLPNEIYYGYTF.

The CDR3 DNA sequence: TGTGCCAGCAGACGGGAGGGTCCTAACTATGGCTACACCTTC. The encoded protein is CASRREGPNYGYTF. This chain links TRBV6-1 with TRBJ1-2; unclear D gene. Germline V CDR1 and CDR2: MNHNS, SASEGT. This CDR3 has 14 amino acids. V lost 6 bases, J lost 0 bases, and 11 bases lay in between.

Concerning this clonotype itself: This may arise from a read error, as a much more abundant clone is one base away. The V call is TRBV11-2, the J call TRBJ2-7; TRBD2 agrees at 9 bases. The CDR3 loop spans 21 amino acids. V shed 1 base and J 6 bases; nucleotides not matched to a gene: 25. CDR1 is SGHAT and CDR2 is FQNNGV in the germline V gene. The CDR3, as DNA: TGTGCCAGCAGCTTAGGGACCCTTTGGGGACTAGCCTCCACAGCTTACTGCGAGCAGTACTTC. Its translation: CASSLGTLWGLASTAYCEQYF.

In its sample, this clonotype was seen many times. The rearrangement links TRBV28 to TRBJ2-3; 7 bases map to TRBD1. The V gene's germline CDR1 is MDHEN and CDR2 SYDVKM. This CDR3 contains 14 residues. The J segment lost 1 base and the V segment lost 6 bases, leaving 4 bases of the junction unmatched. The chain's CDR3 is CASSPGTGTDTQYF. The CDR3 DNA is TGTGCCAGCAGCCCCGGGACAGGCACAGATACGCAGTATTTT.

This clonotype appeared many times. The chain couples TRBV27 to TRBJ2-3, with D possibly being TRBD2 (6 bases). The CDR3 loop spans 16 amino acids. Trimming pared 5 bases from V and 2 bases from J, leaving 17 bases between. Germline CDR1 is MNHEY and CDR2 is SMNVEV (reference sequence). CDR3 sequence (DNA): TGTGCCAGCAGTCCCCATGGCAGGGAGGACACAGATACGCAGTATTTT. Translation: CASSPHGREDTDTQYF.

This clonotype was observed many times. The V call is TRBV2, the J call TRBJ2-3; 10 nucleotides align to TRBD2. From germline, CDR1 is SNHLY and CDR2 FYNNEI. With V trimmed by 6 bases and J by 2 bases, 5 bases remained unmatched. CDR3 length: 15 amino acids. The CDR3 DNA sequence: TGTGCCAGCAGGATTAGCGGGGGGCCCACAGATACGCAGTATTTT. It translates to CASRISGGPTDTQYF.

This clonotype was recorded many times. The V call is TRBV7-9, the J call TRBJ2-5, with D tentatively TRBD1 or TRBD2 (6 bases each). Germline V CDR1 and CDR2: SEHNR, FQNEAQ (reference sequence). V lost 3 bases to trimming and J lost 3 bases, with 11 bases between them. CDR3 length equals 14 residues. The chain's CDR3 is CASSFRRDKETQYF. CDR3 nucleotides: TGTGCCAGCAGCTTCAGGCGGGACAAAGAGACCCAGTACTTC.

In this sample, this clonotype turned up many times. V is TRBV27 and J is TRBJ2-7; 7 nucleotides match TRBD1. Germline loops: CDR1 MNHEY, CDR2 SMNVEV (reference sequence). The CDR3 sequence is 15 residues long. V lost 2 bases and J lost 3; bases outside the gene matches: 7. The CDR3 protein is CASSLETGNGYEQYF. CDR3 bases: TGTGCCAGCAGTTTAGAGACAGGGAATGGCTACGAGCAGTACTTC.

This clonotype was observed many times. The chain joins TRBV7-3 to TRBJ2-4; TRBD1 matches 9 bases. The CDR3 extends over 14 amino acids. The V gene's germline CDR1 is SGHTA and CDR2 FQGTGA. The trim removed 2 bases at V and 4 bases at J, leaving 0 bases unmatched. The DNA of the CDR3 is TGTGCCAGCAGCTTAGGGACAGGGAAAAACATTCAGTACTTC. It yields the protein CASSLGTGKNIQYF.

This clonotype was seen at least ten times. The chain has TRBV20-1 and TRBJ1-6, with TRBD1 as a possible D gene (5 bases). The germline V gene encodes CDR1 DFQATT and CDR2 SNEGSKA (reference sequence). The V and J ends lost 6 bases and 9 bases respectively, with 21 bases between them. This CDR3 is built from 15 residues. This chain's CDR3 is CSAQLQGGTGSPLHF. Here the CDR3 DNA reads TGCAGTGCCCAACTTCAGGGTGGCACGGGTTCACCCCTCCACTTT.

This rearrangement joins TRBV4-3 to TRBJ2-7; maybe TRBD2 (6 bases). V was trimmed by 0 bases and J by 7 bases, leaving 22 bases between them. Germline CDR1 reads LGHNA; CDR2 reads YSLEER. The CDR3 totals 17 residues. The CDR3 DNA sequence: TGCGCCAGCAGCCAAGATAGGGCGGGACTGGGGCTGAGGGAGCAGTACTTC. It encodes CASSQDRAGLGLREQYF.

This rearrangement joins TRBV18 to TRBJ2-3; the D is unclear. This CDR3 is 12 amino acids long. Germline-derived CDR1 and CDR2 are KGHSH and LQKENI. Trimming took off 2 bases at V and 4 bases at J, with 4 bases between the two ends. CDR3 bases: TGTGCCAGCTCACCAAACTCAGATACGCAGTATTTT. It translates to CASSPNSDTQYF.

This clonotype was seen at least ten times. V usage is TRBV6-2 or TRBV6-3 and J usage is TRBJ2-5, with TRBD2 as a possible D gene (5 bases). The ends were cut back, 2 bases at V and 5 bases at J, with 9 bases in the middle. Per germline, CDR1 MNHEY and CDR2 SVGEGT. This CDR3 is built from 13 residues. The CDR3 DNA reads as TGTGCCAGCAGTTACGGGAGCCAGGAGACCCAGTACTTC. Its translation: CASSYGSQETQYF.

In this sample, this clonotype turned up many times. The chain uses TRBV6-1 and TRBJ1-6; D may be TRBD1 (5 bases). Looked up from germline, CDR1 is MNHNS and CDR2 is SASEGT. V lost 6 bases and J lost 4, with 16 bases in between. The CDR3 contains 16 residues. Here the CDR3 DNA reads TGTGCCAGCAGCAAGGGGTCCCGAATATATAATTCACCCCTCCACTTT. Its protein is CASSKGSRIYNSPLHF.

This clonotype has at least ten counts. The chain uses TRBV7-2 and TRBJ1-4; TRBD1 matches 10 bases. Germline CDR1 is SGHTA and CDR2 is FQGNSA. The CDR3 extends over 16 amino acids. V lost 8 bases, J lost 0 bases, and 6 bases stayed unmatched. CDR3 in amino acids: CASGRDRGSTNEKLFF. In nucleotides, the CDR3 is TGTGCCAGCGGCCGGGACAGGGGCTCAACTAATGAAAAACTGTTTTTT.

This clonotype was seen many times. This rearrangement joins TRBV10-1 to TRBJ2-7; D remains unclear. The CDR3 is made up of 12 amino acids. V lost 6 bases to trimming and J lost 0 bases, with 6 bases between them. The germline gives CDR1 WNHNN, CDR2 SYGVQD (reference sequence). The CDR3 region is CASSSFSYEQYF. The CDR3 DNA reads TGCGCCAGCAGCAGCTTCTCCTACGAGCAGTACTTC.

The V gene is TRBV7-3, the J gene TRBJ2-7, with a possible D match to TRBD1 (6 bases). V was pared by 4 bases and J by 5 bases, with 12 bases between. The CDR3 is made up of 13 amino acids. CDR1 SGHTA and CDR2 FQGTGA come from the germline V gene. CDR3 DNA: TGTGCCAGCAGCTCCACCAGGGGTCACGAGCAGTACTTC. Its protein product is CASSSTRGHEQYF.

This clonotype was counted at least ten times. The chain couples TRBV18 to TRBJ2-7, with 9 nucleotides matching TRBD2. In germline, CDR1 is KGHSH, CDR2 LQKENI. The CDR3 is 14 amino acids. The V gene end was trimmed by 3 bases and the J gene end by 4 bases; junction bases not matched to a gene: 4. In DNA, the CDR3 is TGTGCCAGCTCACCGCAGCGGGGGGAATACGAGCAGTACTTC. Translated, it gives CASSPQRGEYEQYF.

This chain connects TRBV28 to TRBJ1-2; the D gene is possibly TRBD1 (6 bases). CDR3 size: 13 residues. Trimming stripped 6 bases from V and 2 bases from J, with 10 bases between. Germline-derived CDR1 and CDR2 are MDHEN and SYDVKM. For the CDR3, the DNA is TGTGCCAGCAGCATGGACAGAAACTATGGCTACACCTTC. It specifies CASSMDRNYGYTF.

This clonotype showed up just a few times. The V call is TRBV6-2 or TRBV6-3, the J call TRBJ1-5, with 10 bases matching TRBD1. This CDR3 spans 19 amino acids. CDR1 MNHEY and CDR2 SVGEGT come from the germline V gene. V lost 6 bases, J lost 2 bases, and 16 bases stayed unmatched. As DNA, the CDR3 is TGTGCCAGCAGCTCGGCCGGGACAGGGGTCGTTTGGGGCAATCAGCCCCAGCATTTT. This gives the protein CASSSAGTGVVWGNQPQHF.

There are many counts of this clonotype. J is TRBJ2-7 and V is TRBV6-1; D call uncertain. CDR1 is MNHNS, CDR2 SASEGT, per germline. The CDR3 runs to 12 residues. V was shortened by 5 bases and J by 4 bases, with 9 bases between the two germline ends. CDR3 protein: CASSRGRYEQYF. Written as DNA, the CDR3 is TGTGCCAGCAGTAGAGGAAGATACGAGCAGTACTTC.

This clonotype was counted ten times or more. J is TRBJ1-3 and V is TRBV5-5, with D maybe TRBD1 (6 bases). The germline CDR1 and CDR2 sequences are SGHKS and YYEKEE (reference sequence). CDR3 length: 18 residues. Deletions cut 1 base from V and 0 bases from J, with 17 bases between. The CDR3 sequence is CASSLLVQGRHSGNTIYF. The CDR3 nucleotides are TGTGCCAGCAGCTTGTTGGTCCAGGGGCGCCACTCTGGAAACACCATATATTTT.

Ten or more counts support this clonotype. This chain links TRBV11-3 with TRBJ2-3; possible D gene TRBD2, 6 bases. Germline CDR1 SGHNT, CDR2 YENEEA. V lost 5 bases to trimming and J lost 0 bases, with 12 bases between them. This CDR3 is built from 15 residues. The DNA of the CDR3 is TGTGCCAGCAGCCGCGGGGTTGCTAGCACAGATACGCAGTATTTT. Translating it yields CASSRGVASTDTQYF.

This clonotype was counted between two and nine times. Written as DNA, the CDR3 is TGTGCCAGCAGTGTCCGGGACAGGGGATCACCCCTCCACTTT. Amino acid sequence: CASSVRDRGSPLHF. The rearrangement joins TRBV6-1 to TRBJ1-6; 10 bases are shared with TRBD1. The junction had 4 bases not matched to a gene; V was cut back by 4 bases and J by 10 bases. This CDR3 is 14 amino acids long. CDR1 and CDR2 from the germline V gene are MNHNS and SASEGT.

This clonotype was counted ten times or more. In DNA, the CDR3 is TGTGCCAGCAGCTTAGCGAACAGGGGAGGGGAGCAGTACTTC. Translating gives CASSLANRGGEQYF. The rearrangement uses TRBV11-2 and TRBJ2-7; perhaps D is TRBD1 or TRBD2 (7 bases each). CDR1 SGHAT and CDR2 FQNNGV come from the germline V gene. The CDR3 loop spans 14 amino acids. V lost 1 base and J 7 bases, leaving 14 bases between the germline ends.

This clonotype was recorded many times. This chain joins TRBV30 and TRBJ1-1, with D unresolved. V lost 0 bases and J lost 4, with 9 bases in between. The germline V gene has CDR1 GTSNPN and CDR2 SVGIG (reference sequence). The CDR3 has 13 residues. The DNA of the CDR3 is TGTGCCTGGAGTGTAATGTTGCGCACTGAAGCTTTCTTT. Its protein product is CAWSVMLRTEAFF.